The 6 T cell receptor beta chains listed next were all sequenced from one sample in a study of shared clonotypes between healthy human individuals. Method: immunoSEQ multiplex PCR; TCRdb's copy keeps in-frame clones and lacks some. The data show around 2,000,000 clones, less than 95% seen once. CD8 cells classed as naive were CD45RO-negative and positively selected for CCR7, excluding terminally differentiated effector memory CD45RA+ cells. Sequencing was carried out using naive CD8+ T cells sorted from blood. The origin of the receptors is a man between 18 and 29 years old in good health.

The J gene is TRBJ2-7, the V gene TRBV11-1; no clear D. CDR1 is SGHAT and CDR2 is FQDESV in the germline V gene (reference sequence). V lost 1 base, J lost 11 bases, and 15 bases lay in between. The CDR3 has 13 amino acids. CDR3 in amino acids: CASSLVEAPWKYF. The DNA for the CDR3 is TGTGCCAGCAGCTTAGTCGAGGCACCCTGGAAGTACTTC.

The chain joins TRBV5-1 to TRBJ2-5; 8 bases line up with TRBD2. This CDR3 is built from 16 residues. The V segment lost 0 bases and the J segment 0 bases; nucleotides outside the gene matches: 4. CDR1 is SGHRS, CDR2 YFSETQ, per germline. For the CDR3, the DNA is TGCGCCAGCAGCTTGGAGCCTAGCGGGTACCAAGAGACCCAGTACTTC. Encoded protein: CASSLEPSGYQETQYF.

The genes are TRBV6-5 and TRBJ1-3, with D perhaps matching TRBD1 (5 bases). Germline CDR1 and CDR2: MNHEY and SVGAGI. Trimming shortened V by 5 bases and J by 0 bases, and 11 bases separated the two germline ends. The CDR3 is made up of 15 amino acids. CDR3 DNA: TGTGCCAGCAGTCTGACAGACGGCTCTGGAAACACCATATATTTT. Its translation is CASSLTDGSGNTIYF.

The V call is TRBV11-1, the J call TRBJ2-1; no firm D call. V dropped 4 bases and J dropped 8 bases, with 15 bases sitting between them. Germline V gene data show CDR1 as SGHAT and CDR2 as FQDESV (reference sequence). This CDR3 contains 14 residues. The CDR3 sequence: CASSSAGPLDEQFF. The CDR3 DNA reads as TGTGCCAGCAGCTCCGCCGGGCCTCTGGATGAGCAGTTCTTC.

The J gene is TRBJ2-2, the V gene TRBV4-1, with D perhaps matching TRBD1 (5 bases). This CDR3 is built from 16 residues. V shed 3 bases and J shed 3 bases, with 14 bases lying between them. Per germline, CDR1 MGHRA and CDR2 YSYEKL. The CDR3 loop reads CASSHEGALDTGELFF. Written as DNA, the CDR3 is TGCGCCAGCAGCCATGAAGGGGCTCTGGACACCGGGGAGCTGTTTTTT.

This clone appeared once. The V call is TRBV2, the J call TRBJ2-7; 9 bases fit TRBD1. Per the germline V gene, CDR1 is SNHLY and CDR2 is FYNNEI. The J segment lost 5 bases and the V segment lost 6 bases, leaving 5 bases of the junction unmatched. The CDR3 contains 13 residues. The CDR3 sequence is CASSEQGADEQYF. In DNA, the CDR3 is TGTGCCAGCAGCGAACAGGGGGCGGACGAGCAGTACTTC.